One and the same sample provided the 13 T cell receptor beta chains below, sequenced in a study of T cells in Graves' hyperthyroidism and ophthalmopathy. TCR beta CDR3 region amplification was performed from RNA transcripts. Initially, a first-round RT-PCR of the TCR CDR3 employed the HTBI primer set. TCRdb itself ran the multiplex PCR reads through MiXCR, one entry per CDR3 protein. The sample lists tens of thousands of distinct CDR3 sequences, around 48% occurring once. The specimen sequenced was blood. These receptors all come from a woman between 50 and 59 years old with Graves' hyperthyroidism that later progressed to Graves' ophthalmopathy.

The chain couples TRBV12-5 to TRBJ1-2, with D unresolved. The germline V and J ends were trimmed by 0 bases and 12 bases, with 14 bases remaining between them. Germline CDR1 LGHNT, CDR2 FRNRAP. The CDR3 is made up of 13 amino acids. The CDR3 loop is CASGLVWQKGNTF. In nucleotides, the CDR3 is TGTGCTAGTGGTTTGGTCTGGCAGAAAGGAAACACCTTC.

The V and J genes are TRBV5-6 and TRBJ1-1, with no clear D. Germline V gene lookup returns CDR1 SGHDT and CDR2 YYEEEE. Deletions cut 4 bases from V and 1 base from J, with 8 bases between. This CDR3 is built from 13 residues. Here the CDR3 DNA reads TGTGCCAGCAGCCCAGCAGGGAACACTGAAGCTTTCTTT. This gives the protein CASSPAGNTEAFF.

The chain recombines TRBV15 with TRBJ2-7; D may be TRBD1 or TRBD2 (6 bases each). The CDR3 sequence is 18 residues long. The V and J ends lost 3 bases and 0 bases respectively, with 21 bases between them. Germline V gene lookup returns CDR1 LNHNV and CDR2 YYDKDF (reference sequence). CDR3 in amino acids: CATSRGEGGLDSSYEQYF. The CDR3 bases are TGTGCCACCAGCAGGGGCGAGGGGGGACTTGATAGCTCCTACGAGCAGTACTTC.

This chain connects TRBV9 to TRBJ1-5; no definite D call. V was cut by 2 bases and J by 13 bases, with 7 bases left in between. The CDR3 runs 10 residues. CDR1 and CDR2 (germline): SGDLS, YYNGEE. CDR3 residues: CASSVEPQHF. DNA of the CDR3: TGTGCCAGCAGCGTTGAACCACAGCATTTT.

This chain joins TRBV5-1 and TRBJ1-1; no reliable D call. The V gene lost 2 bases and the J gene lost 1 base, with 18 bases spanning the gap. The V gene's germline CDR1 is SGHRS and CDR2 YFSETQ. The length of the CDR3 is 17 residues. CDR3 sequence reads: CASSFRLAGGPNTEAFF. In DNA, the CDR3 is TGCGCCAGCAGCTTTCGACTAGCGGGAGGGCCGAACACTGAAGCTTTCTTT.

This clonotype was detected many times. Just one base apart from a much larger clone, this may be a read error. The CDR3 does not close with the conserved phenylalanine or tryptophan, likely indicating a read error. The J gene is TRBJ2-3, the V gene TRBV20-1, with D unclear. Germline V gene sequence: CDR1 DFQATT, CDR2 SNEGSKA (reference sequence). V dropped 1 base and J dropped 1 base, with 3 bases sitting between them. This CDR3 region has 12 residues. The CDR3 coding sequence is TGCAGTGCTAGAGCACGCACAGATACGCAGTATCTT. It yields the protein CSARARTDTQYL.

The rearrangement joins TRBV7-9 to TRBJ1-6; D remains ambiguous. The V end was cut by 8 bases, the J end by 13 bases, with 15 bases between. The CDR3 runs 12 residues. The germline V gene encodes CDR1 SEHNR and CDR2 FQNEAQ (reference sequence). DNA of the CDR3: TGTGCCAGCTCGCCGCCGGGAGGGCCCCTCCACTTT. Translating gives CASSPPGGPLHF. The whole variable domain, remainder taken from reference TRBV7-9 and TRBJ1-6, is DTGVSQNPRHKITKRGQNVTFRCDPISEHNRLYWYRQTLGQGPEFLTYFQNEAQLEKSRLLSDRFSAERPKGSFSTLEIQRTEQGDSAMYLCASSPPGGPLHFGNGTRLTVT.

V gene TRBV20-1 combines with J gene TRBJ1-1, with D unclear. V was clipped by 5 bases and J by 0 bases, with 13 bases between them. Germline CDR1 and CDR2: DFQATT and SNEGSKA (reference sequence). The CDR3 is 14 residues long. CDR3 region: CSADRTGMNTEAFF. CDR3 nucleotide sequence: TGCAGTGCTGACCGGACGGGCATGAACACTGAAGCTTTCTTT.

About this clonotype itself: The CDR3 ends on some other residue instead of the conserved phenylalanine or tryptophan, so this is likely a read error. This chain joins TRBV10-3 and TRBJ1-6, with a weak D call TRBD1 (6 bases). With 3 bases removed from V and 13 bases from J, the gap between germline ends came to 19 bases. This CDR3 is 15 amino acids long. The germline CDR1 and CDR2 sequences are ENHRY and SYGVKD. The CDR3 here is CAISDAPTGTSPLHS. Here the CDR3 DNA reads TGTGCCATCAGTGATGCCCCCACAGGGACCAGTCCCCTCCACTCT.

This clonotype was detected ten times or more. The chain couples TRBV5-1 to TRBJ2-1; D is uncertain. The germline CDR1 and CDR2 sequences are SGHRS and YFSETQ. This CDR3 contains 14 residues. V gave up 4 bases and J gave up 0 bases, with 8 bases separating them. In DNA, the CDR3 is TGCGCCAGCAGCCGGCTCAGCTCCTACAATGAGCAGTTCTTC. This encodes CASSRLSSYNEQFF.

This chain links TRBV20-1 with TRBJ1-2; no clear D gene. The CDR3 extends over 12 amino acids. The V gene's germline CDR1 is DFQATT and CDR2 SNEGSKA (reference sequence). V was pared by 3 bases and J by 6 bases, with 11 bases between. CDR3 residues: CSASRREHGYTF. DNA of the CDR3: TGCAGTGCTAGTCGACGGGAGCATGGCTACACCTTC.

This clonotype is medium-sized by share. The chain uses TRBV20-1 and TRBJ2-7; 10 bases fit TRBD2. Unmatched junction bases numbered 4, after V lost 6 bases and J lost 2 bases. CDR1 is DFQATT and CDR2 is SNEGSKA in the germline V gene (reference sequence). The length of the CDR3 is 13 residues. The CDR3 protein is CSAWTSGAYEQYF. In DNA form, the CDR3 reads TGCAGTGCGTGGACTAGCGGTGCCTACGAGCAGTACTTC.

V is TRBV7-9 and J is TRBJ1-3, with TRBD1 matching 8 bases. The CDR3 totals 15 residues. CDR1 is SEHNR, CDR2 FQNEAQ, per germline (reference sequence). V lost 4 bases to trimming and J lost 2 bases; unmatched junction nucleotides: 4. The CDR3 bases are TGTGCCAGCAGCTCGACGGACAGGGCTGGAAACACCATATATTTT. It specifies CASSSTDRAGNTIYF.